Listed below are T cell receptor beta chains from one sample, sequenced in a study of control samples from healthy donors and cancer patients. The protocol was immunoSEQ multiplex PCR, while the TCRdb copy is restricted to in-frame clones and leaves out a portion. The table lists 78,000 or so clones, about 88% of them singletons, with more than 5.5% in the top ten. Sequencing was performed on blood. These receptors all stem from a woman aged 45-60 years in good health. Both conserved end residues are part of each CDR3. A D gene is named only where the DNA matches it firmly. Not all rows give a size; the values are once, few, many and, for expanded clones, a class.

once	TRBV24-1	TRBD2	TRBJ2-2	CATSDTGRDTGELFF	TGTGCCACCAGTGACACCGGGAGGGACACCGGGGAGCTGTTTTTT
-	TRBV3-1/TRBV3-2	-	TRBJ2-3	CASSQVGPPDTQYF	TGTGCCAGCAGTCAGGTAGGGCCCCCAGATACGCAGTATTTT
-	TRBV19	-	TRBJ1-2	CASSTGSRVYGYTF	TGTGCCAGTAGTACAGGGAGTCGGGTCTATGGCTACACCTTC
-	TRBV7-9	-	TRBJ1-2	CASSLVTTRNFGYTF	TGTGCCAGCAGCTTAGTAACGACCAGGAACTTTGGCTACACCTTC
-	TRBV20-1	-	TRBJ1-5	CSASRSNQPQHF	TGCAGTGCTAGTCGGAGCAATCAGCCCCAGCATTTT
-	TRBV3-1/TRBV3-2	TRBD2	TRBJ2-1	CASSQERYSGGDNEQFF	TGTGCCAGCAGCCAAGAACGGTATAGCGGGGGGGACAATGAGCAGTTCTTC
-	TRBV10-1	TRBD1	TRBJ1-1	CASMAQGAEAFF	TGCGCCAGCATGGCACAGGGGGCTGAAGCTTTCTTT
once	TRBV4-1	-	TRBJ2-1	CASRRSGEPYNEQFF	TGCGCCAGCCGGCGCTCAGGGGAACCTTACAATGAGCAGTTCTTC
-	TRBV10-3	TRBD1	TRBJ2-6	CAMSRTGDHSGANVLTF	TGTGCCATGAGCCGGACAGGGGACCACTCTGGGGCCAACGTCCTGACTTTC
once	TRBV6-1	TRBD2	TRBJ2-3	CASSEVGRAGYGRNTQYF	TGTGCCAGCAGTGAAGTAGGGAGGGCCGGGTATGGGAGGAATACGCAGTATTTT
-	TRBV5-4	TRBD1	TRBJ1-2	CASRLGQTSSDGYTF	TGTGCCAGCAGATTGGGACAGACCTCTTCTGATGGCTACACCTTC
-	TRBV5-1	-	TRBJ2-5	CASSLAGGSQETQYF	TGCGCCAGCAGCTTGGCTGGGGGTAGCCAAGAGACCCAGTACTTC
-	TRBV6-5	TRBD1	TRBJ1-2	CASSLAMGQGRGYTF	TGTGCCAGCAGTCTAGCCATGGGACAGGGGAGAGGCTACACCTTC
-	TRBV6-6	-	TRBJ1-1	CASSYSRDTEAFF	TGTGCCAGCAGTTACTCCAGGGACACTGAAGCTTTCTTT
once	TRBV19	TRBD1	TRBJ1-1	CASAGQGRTEAFF	TGTGCCAGTGCAGGACAGGGAAGGACTGAAGCTTTCTTT
-	TRBV2	TRBD1	TRBJ1-1	CASHRGWTEAFF	TGTGCCAGCCACAGGGGCTGGACTGAAGCTTTCTTT
-	TRBV3-1/TRBV3-2	-	TRBJ1-2	CASSQDRYGYTF	TGTGCTAGCAGCCAAGATAGGTACGGCTACACCTTC
-	TRBV2	-	TRBJ2-7	CASSGQVPYEQYF	TGTGCCAGCAGTGGACAGGTTCCCTACGAGCAGTACTTC
-	TRBV16	-	TRBJ1-2	CASSQSRIIYGYTF	TGTGCCAGCAGCCAATCTAGGATAATTTATGGCTACACCTTC
-	TRBV20-1	-	TRBJ1-2	CSASGQGNYGYTF	TGCAGTGCTAGTGGACAAGGGAACTATGGCTACACCTTC
-	TRBV6-1	-	TRBJ1-3	CASSEIPSGNTIYF	TGTGCCAGCAGTGAAATACCTAGTGGAAACACCATATATTTT
-	TRBV27	TRBD2	TRBJ2-1	CASSEGLGEFF	TGTGCCAGCAGTGAGGGACTAGGGGAGTTCTTC
-	TRBV5-4	-	TRBJ1-4	CASSLDQGNEKLFF	TGTGCCAGCAGCTTGGATCAGGGAAACGAAAAACTGTTTTTT
-	TRBV19	TRBD1	TRBJ2-2	CASVDLVQGLTGELFF	TGTGCCAGTGTCGACTTGGTACAGGGGCTTACCGGGGAGCTGTTTTTT
-	TRBV5-5	TRBD2	TRBJ2-1	CASSFELAGGPGEQFF	TGTGCCAGCAGCTTTGAGCTAGCGGGGGGGCCAGGTGAGCAGTTCTTC
-	TRBV2	-	TRBJ2-5	CASSTGLDETQYF	TGTGCCAGCAGTACCGGGCTAGACGAGACCCAGTACTTC
-	TRBV14	-	TRBJ1-5	CASSQVGGNQPQHF	TGTGCCAGCAGCCAAGTTGGGGGCAATCAGCCCCAGCATTTT
-	TRBV24-1	TRBD2	TRBJ2-3	CATSDLSAGGGPVDTQYF	TGTGCCACCAGTGATTTGAGCGCGGGGGGGGGACCGGTAGATACGCAGTATTTT
-	TRBV2	-	TRBJ2-3	CASSVSGTHTDTQYF	TGTGCCAGCAGTGTTTCCGGGACTCACACAGATACGCAGTATTTT
-	TRBV6-4	TRBD1	TRBJ1-1	CASSEHDRAVAFF	TGTGCCAGCAGTGAACATGACAGGGCTGTTGCTTTCTTT
-	TRBV18	-	TRBJ1-2	CASSPQELRGYTF	TGTGCCAGCTCACCACAGGAGTTGCGGGGCTACACCTTC
-	TRBV7-2	-	TRBJ1-1	CASSSGLRDSAFF	TGTGCCAGCAGCTCGGGACTCCGGGATTCGGCTTTCTTT
few	TRBV3-1/TRBV3-2	-	TRBJ1-6	CASSQAGVNSPLHF	TGTGCCAGCAGCCAGGCAGGGGTTAATTCACCCCTCCACTTT
-	TRBV29-1	-	TRBJ1-2	CSDLTERGYTF	TGCAGCGACTTGACGGAGAGGGGCTACACCTTC
few	TRBV19	TRBD1	TRBJ1-2	CASSPPGGTVDLRNYGYTF	TGTGCCAGTAGTCCCCCGGGGGGGACAGTGGACCTTAGAAACTATGGCTACACCTTC
-	TRBV4-2	TRBD2	TRBJ2-3	CASSQEPASGGRGSTDTQYF	TGTGCCAGCAGCCAAGAACCGGCTAGCGGGGGCCGTGGTAGCACAGATACGCAGTATTTT
few	TRBV25-1	-	TRBJ1-2	CASSGLQGFYTF	TGTGCCAGCAGTGGCCTCCAGGGGTTTTACACCTTC
-	TRBV6-1	-	TRBJ2-2	CASSEAGAGELFF	TGTGCCAGCAGTGAAGCGGGGGCGGGGGAGCTGTTTTTT
few	TRBV2	TRBD1	TRBJ1-1	CASRGQRNTEAFF	TGTGCCAGCAGGGGACAGAGGAACACTGAAGCTTTCTTT
-	TRBV27	-	TRBJ1-2	CASSLSYVGGIANYGYTF	TGTGCCAGCAGTTTATCGTATGTGGGGGGGATAGCTAACTATGGCTACACCTTC
few	TRBV19	-	TRBJ1-5	CASSNTDKTDQPQHF	TGTGCCAGTAGTAATACAGACAAGACCGATCAGCCCCAGCATTTT
-	TRBV6-6	-	TRBJ2-7	CASGDYEQYF	TGTGCCAGCGGGGACTACGAGCAGTACTTC
once	TRBV2	TRBD2	TRBJ2-2	CATSMGLAATGELFF	TGTGCCACTTCGATGGGACTAGCGGCCACCGGGGAGCTGTTTTTT
-	TRBV3-1/TRBV3-2	-	TRBJ1-2	CASSQDQRMILGYTF	TGTGCCAGCAGCCAAGACCAGCGCATGATCCTTGGCTACACCTTC
-	TRBV19	-	TRBJ1-2	CASRGPWLSDYGYTF	TGTGCCAGTAGAGGTCCCTGGCTCAGCGACTATGGCTACACCTTC
-	TRBV9	-	TRBJ1-1	CASSVQQGSTEAFF	TGTGCCAGCAGCGTTCAGCAGGGGAGCACTGAAGCTTTCTTT
-	TRBV29-1	-	TRBJ1-1	CSVDSAMNTEAFF	TGCAGCGTTGACTCAGCTATGAACACTGAAGCTTTCTTT
-	TRBV5-5	-	TRBJ1-2	CASSFGGNYGYTF	TGTGCCAGCAGCTTTGGGGGAAACTATGGCTACACCTTC
-	TRBV7-2	-	TRBJ1-2	CASSLLGFGGGYTF	TGTGCCAGCAGCTTATTAGGGTTCGGAGGCGGCTACACCTTC
-	TRBV3-1/TRBV3-2	-	TRBJ1-3	CASSKGPYSGNTIYF	TGTGCCAGCAGCAAAGGGCCATACTCTGGAAACACCATATATTTT
-	TRBV7-2	-	TRBJ1-5	CASSPSGGLYSNQPQHF	TGTGCCAGCAGCCCTAGTGGGGGGCTATATAGCAATCAGCCCCAGCATTTT
-	TRBV5-1	-	TRBJ2-1	CASSLSLSSYNEQFF	TGCGCCAGCAGCTTGTCATTGAGCTCCTACAATGAGCAGTTCTTC
-	TRBV24-1	TRBD1	TRBJ1-1	CATSDETGGVTEAFF	TGTGCCACCAGTGATGAGACAGGGGGAGTCACTGAAGCTTTCTTT